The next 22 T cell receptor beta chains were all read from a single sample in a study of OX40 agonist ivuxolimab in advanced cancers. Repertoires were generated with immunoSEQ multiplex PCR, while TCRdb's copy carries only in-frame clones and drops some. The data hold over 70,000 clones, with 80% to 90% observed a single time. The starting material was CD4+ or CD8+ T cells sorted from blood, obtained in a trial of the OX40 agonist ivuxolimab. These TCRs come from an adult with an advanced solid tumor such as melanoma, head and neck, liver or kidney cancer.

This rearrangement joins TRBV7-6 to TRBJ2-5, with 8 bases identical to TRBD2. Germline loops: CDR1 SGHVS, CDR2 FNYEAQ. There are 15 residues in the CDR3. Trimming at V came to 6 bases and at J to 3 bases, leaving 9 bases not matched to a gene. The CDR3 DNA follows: TGTGCCAGCAGTTCTTTGTTTAGCGGGAAAGAGACCCAGTACTTC. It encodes CASSSLFSGKETQYF. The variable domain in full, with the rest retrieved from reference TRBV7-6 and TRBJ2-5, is GAGVSQSPRYKVTKRGQDVALRCDPISGHVSLYWYRQALGQGPEFLTYFNYEAQQDKSGLPNDRFSAERPEGSISTLTIQRTEQRDSAMYRCASSSLFSGKETQYFGPGTRLLVL.

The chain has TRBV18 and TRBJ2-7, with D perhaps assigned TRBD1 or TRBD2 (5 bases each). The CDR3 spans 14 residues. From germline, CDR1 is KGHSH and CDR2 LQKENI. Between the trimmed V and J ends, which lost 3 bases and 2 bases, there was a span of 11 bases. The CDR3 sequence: CASSPGTVTYEQYF. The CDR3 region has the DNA TGTGCCAGCTCACCTGGGACGGTTACCTACGAGCAGTACTTC.

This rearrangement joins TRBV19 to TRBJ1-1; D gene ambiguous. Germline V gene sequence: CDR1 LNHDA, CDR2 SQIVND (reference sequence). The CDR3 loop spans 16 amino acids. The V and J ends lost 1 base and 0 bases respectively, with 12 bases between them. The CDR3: CASSIGRTRLNTEAFF. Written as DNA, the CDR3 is TGTGCCAGTAGTATAGGGAGAACAAGGTTGAACACTGAAGCTTTCTTT.

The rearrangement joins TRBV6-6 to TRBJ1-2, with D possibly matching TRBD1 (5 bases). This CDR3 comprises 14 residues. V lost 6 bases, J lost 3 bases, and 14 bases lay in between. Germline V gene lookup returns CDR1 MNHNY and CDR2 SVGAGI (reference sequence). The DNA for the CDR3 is TGTGCCAGCAGCTACGCCGGGGCAGACTATGGCTACACCTTC. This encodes CASSYAGADYGYTF.

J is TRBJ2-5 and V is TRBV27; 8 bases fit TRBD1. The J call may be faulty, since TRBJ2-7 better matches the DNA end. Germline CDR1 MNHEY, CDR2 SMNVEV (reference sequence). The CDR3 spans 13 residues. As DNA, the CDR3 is TGTGCCAGCAGTTCGGGACAGGAATACGAGCAGTACTTC. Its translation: CASSSGQEYEQYF.

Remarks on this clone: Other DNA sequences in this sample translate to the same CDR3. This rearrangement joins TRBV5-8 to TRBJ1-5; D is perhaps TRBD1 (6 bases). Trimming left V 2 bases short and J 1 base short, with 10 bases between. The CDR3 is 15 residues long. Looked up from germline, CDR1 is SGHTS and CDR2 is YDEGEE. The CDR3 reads CASSFRGPSNQPQHF. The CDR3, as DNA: TGTGCCAGCAGCTTCAGGGGACCGAGCAATCAGCCCCAGCATTTT.

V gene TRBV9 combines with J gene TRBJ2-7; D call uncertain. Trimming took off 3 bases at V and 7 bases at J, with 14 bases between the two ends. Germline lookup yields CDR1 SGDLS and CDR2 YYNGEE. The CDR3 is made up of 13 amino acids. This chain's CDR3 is CASSDGGRLEQYF. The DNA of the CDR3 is TGTGCCAGCAGCGACGGCGGTAGGTTGGAGCAGTACTTC.

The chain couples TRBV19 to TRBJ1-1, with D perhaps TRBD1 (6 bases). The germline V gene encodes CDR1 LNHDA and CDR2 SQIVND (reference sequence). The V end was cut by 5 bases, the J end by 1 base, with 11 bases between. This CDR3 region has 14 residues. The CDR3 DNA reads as TGTGCCAGTAGTCGTCAGGGGCCGAACACTGAAGCTTTCTTT. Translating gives CASSRQGPNTEAFF.

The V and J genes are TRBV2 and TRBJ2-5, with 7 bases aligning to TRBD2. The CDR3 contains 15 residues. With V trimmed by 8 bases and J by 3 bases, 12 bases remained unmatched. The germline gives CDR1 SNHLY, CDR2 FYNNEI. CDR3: CASLLGGGFEETQYF. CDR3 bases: TGTGCCAGCCTACTCGGCGGGGGTTTTGAAGAGACCCAGTACTTC.

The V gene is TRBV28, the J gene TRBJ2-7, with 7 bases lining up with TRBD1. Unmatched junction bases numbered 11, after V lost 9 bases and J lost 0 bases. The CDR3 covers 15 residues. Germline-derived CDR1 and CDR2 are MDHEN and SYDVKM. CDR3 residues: CASTSGTDSSYEQYF. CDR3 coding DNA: TGTGCCAGTACCTCCGGGACAGATAGCTCCTACGAGCAGTACTTC.

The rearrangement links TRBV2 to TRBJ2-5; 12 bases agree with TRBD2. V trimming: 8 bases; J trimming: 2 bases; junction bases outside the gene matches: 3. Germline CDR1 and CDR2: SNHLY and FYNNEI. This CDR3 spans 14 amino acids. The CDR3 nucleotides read TGTGCCAGCGGGACTAGCGGGTCACAAGAGACCCAGTACTTC. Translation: CASGTSGSQETQYF.

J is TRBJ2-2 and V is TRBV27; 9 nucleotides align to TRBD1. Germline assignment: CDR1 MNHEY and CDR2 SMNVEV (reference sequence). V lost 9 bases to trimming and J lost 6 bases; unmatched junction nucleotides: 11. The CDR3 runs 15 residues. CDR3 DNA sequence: TGTGCCAGTCGAGGGGGACAGGGAGTGGCCGGGGAGCTGTTTTTT. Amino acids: CASRGGQGVAGELFF.

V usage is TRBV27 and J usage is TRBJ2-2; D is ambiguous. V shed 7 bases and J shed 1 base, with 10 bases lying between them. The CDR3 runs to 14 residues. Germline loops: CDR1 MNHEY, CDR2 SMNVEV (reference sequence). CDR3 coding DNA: TGTGCCAGCAATGATAGACTGAACACCGGGGAGCTGTTTTTT. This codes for CASNDRLNTGELFF.

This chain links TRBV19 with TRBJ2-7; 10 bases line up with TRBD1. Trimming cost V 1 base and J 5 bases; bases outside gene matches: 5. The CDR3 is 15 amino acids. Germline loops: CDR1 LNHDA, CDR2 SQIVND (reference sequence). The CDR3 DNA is TGTGCCAGTAGTATAGGGGACAGGGGCACTAACGAGCAGTACTTC. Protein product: CASSIGDRGTNEQYF. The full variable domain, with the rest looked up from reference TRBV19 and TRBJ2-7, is DGGITQSPKYLFRKEGQNVTLSCEQNLNHDAMYWYRQDPGQGLRLIYYSQIVNDFQKGDIAEGYSVSREKKESFPLTVTSAQKNPTAFYLCASSIGDRGTNEQYFGPGTRLTVT.

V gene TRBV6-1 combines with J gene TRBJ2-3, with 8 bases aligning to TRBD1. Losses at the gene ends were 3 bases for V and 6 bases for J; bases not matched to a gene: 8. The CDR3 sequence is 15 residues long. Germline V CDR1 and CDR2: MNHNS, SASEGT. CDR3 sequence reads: CASSEGQVFADTQYF. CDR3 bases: TGTGCCAGCAGTGAGGGACAGGTTTTTGCGGATACGCAGTATTTT.

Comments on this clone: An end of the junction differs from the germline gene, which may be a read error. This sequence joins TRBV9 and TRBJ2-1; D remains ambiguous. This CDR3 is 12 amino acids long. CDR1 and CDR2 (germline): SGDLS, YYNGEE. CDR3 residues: CASSLTYNQQFF. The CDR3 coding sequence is TGTGCCAGCAGCTTAACTTACAATCAGCAGTTCTTC.

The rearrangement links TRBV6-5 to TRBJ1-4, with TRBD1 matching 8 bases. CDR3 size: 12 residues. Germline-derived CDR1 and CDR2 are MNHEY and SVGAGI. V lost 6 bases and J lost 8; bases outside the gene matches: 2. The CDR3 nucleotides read TGTGCCAGCAGGACAGGGGAAGAAAAACTGTTTTTT. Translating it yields CASRTGEEKLFF.

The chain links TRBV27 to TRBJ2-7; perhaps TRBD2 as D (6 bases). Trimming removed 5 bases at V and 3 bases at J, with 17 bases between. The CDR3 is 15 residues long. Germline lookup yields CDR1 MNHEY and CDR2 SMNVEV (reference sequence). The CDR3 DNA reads TGTGCCAGCAGTCATGGGACTCCCCGCCTCTACGAGCAGTACTTC. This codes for CASSHGTPRLYEQYF.

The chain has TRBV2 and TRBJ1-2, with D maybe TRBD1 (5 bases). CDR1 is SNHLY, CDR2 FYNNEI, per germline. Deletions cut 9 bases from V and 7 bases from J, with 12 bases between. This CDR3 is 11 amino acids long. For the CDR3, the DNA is TGTGCCAGAGGGACGGATCTTGGCTACACCTTC. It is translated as CARGTDLGYTF. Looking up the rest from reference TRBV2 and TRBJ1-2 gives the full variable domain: EPEVTQTPSHQVTQMGQEVILRCVPISNHLYFYWYRQILGQKVEFLVSFYNNEISEKSEIFDDQFSVERPDGSNFTLKIRSTKLEDSAMYFCARGTDLGYTFGSGTRLTVV.

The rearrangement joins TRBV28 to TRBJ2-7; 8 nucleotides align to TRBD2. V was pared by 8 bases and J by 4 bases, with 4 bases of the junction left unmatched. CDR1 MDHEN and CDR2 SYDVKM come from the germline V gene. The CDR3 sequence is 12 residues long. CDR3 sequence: CASLGLGYEQYF. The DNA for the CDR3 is TGTGCCAGCCTGGGACTAGGGTACGAGCAGTACTTC.

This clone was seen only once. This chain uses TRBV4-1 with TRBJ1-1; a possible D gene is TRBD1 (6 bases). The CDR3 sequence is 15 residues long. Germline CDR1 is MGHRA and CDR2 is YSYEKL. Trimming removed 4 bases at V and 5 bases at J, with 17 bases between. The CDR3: CASSPPTGKYTEAFF. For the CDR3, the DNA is TGCGCCAGCAGCCCCCCGACAGGAAAGTATACTGAAGCTTTCTTT.

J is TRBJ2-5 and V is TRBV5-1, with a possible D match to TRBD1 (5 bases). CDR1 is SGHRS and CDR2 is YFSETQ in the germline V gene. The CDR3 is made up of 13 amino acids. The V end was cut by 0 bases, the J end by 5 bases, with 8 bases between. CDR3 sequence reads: CASSLEGAETQYF. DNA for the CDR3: TGCGCCAGCAGCTTGGAAGGGGCCGAGACCCAGTACTTC.